One TCR beta chain is described in this entry. Repertoires were generated with immunoSEQ multiplex PCR, while TCRdb's copy carries only in-frame clones and drops some. The table includes a few million clones, over 90% detected once. This entry comes from a study of shared clonotypes between healthy human individuals. Trimming removed 3 bases from V and 5 bases from J; junction bases left unmatched: 6. Germline values: CDR1 KGHSH, CDR2 LQKENI. The CDR3 consists of 15 residues. The rearrangement links TRBV18 to TRBJ1-4; 7 bases align to TRBD1. Sequencing was performed on naive CD4+ T cells from PBMCs. Noted subset: CD45RA+ positively selected. The TCR comes from a man aged 18-30 years in good health. Some clones in this sample may be carry-over from other donors' samples. The CDR3 bases are TGTGCCAGCTCACCCGGACAGGTTCAAAATGAAAAACTGTTTTTT. As protein: CASSPGQVQNEKLFF.